This T cell receptor (beta chain) was identified in a study of blood T cell repertoires in COVID-19. Germline lookup yields CDR1 SNHLY and CDR2 FYNNEI. The CDR3 sequence is 16 residues long. V lost 3 bases to trimming and J lost 0 bases, with 9 bases between them. Sequencing was performed with immunoSEQ multiplex PCR; in TCRdb, only in-frame clones are kept and a portion is missing. This sample yields 200,000 to 300,000 clones, of which over 75% are seen a single time; 5.1% belongs to the top ten. The sequencing sample was made of peripheral blood. V and J are TRBV2 and TRBJ1-6; D gene unclear. The receptor was isolated from a man aged 45-65 years with COVID-19, enrolled during active disease. CDR3 protein: CASSEREPSYNSPLHF. CDR3 sequence (DNA): TGTGCCAGCAGTGAGAGGGAACCCTCCTATAATTCACCCCTCCACTTT.